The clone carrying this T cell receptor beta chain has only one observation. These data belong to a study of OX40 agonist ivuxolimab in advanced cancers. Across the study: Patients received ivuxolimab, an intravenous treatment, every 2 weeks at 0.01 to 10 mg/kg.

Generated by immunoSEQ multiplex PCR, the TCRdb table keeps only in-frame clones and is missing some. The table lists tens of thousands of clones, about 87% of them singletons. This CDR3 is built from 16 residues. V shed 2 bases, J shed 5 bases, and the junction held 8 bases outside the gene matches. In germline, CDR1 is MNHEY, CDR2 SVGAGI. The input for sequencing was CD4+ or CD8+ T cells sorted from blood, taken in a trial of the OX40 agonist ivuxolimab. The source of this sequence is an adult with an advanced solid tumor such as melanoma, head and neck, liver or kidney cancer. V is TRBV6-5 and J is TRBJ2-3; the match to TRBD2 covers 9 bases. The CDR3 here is CASSYLSGSSIDTQYF. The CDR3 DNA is TGTGCCAGCAGTTACCTTAGCGGGAGTAGTATAGATACGCAGTATTTT.